The clone carrying this T cell receptor (beta chain) has just a few counts. This sample stems from a study of blood T cell repertoires in COVID-19. Study-level information: The origin of the acute and convalescent COVID-19 samples was the United States, Italy and Spain. Sources were T cells, B-cell-depleted T cells, or PBMCs; the material itself was cDNA or gDNA.

The CDR3 totals 16 residues. The V and J ends lost 6 bases and 2 bases respectively, with 19 bases between them. Per germline, CDR1 KGHSH and CDR2 LQKENI. Seattle patients were enrolled during active infection and followed longitudinally. In the original analysis: Researchers report that nucleated cell counts were estimated from reference gene primer amplification. Clones were sequenced by immunoSEQ multiplex PCR, and TCRdb holds only the in-frame ones, with some missing. D and trimming come from the DNA, and the V and J calls and clone size come from that table. The sample includes over 150,000 clones, about 87% of them seen just once.

The sample was peripheral blood. The rearrangement joins TRBV18 to TRBJ1-1, with a possible D match to TRBD1 (6 bases). This clonotype originated in a man in his sixties with COVID-19, enrolled during active disease. The CDR3, as DNA: TGTGCCAGCTCCCGGACCCCAGGGGTTGTCAACACTGAAGCTTTCTTT. This encodes CASSRTPGVVNTEAFF.